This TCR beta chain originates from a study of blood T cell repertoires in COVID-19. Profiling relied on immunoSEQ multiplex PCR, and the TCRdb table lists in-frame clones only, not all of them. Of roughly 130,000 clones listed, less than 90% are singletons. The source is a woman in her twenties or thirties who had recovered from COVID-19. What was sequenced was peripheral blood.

The CDR3 sequence is CASSVLSGGDTDTQYF. For the CDR3, the DNA is TGTGCCAGCAGCGTACTGAGCGGGGGGGACACAGATACGCAGTATTTT. This sequence joins TRBV9 and TRBJ2-3; 10 bases map to TRBD2. The CDR3 has 16 residues. In germline, CDR1 is SGDLS, CDR2 YYNGEE. With 1 base clipped from V and 2 bases from J, the junction kept 4 bases outside the gene matches.